This T cell receptor (beta chain) was recorded in a study of blood T cell repertoires in COVID-19. Study details: Donors in the United States, Italy and Spain gave samples during acute or convalescent COVID-19. In each case, the material was cDNA or gDNA derived from T cells, B-cell-depleted T cells, or PBMCs.

In the original workflow: Amplification of reference gene primers provided the estimated nucleated cell counts. Sequencing was performed with immunoSEQ multiplex PCR; in TCRdb, only in-frame clones are kept and a portion is missing. The D gene and trimming were derived from the DNA, and the V and J assignments and clone size from that table. The sample has 230,000 or so clones, 80% seen once. This CDR3 has 16 amino acids. Germline CDR1 and CDR2: LNHDA and SQIVND (reference sequence). V lost 5 bases, J lost 1 base, and 15 bases lay in between. Sequenced material: peripheral blood. This sequence originates from a human donor in a cohort sampled during active COVID-19. The genes are TRBV19 and TRBJ1-5; TRBD1 might be the D (6 bases). Written as DNA, the CDR3 is TGTGCCAGTAGTGATATAACGGGACAAAGCAATCAGCCCCAGCATTTT. It translates to CASSDITGQSNQPQHF.